These 18 T cell receptor beta chains share one sample of origin, sequenced in a study of blood T cell repertoires in COVID-19. Here immunoSEQ multiplex PCR was the method, and the copy in TCRdb shows in-frame clones only, minus some. The sample records under 350,000 clones, 86% being singletons. The sample consisted of PBMCs or T cells enriched from blood (not recorded which). These receptors came from a woman under 30 who had recovered from COVID-19.

The chain employs TRBV27 and TRBJ1-1; D remains ambiguous. The germline V gene has CDR1 MNHEY and CDR2 SMNVEV (reference sequence). This CDR3 spans 12 amino acids. The V gene lost 3 bases and the J gene lost 2 bases, with 4 bases spanning the gap. Here the CDR3 DNA reads TGTGCCAGCAGTTTTTATAACACTGAAGCTTTCTTT. This gives the protein CASSFYNTEAFF.

The V and J genes are TRBV28 and TRBJ2-7; TRBD1 might be the D (6 bases). Germline assignment: CDR1 MDHEN and CDR2 SYDVKM. The CDR3 runs 14 residues. V lost 4 bases and J lost 2, with 12 bases in between. The CDR3 sequence: CASSSDRFPYEQYF. CDR3 bases: TGTGCCAGCAGTTCGGACAGATTCCCCTACGAGCAGTACTTC. The variable domain in full, with the rest retrieved from reference TRBV28 and TRBJ2-7, is DVKVTQSSRYLVKRTGEKVFLECVQDMDHENMFWYRQDPGLGLRLIYFSYDVKMKEKGDIPEGYSVSREKKERFSLILESASTNQTSMYLCASSSDRFPYEQYFGPGTRLTVT.

This chain uses TRBV28 with TRBJ2-1, with D possibly being TRBD2 (5 bases). Germline V gene sequence: CDR1 MDHEN, CDR2 SYDVKM. This CDR3 has 16 residues. V was trimmed by 6 bases and J by 4 bases, leaving 19 bases between them. CDR3 residues: CASREARSSFYNEQFF. The CDR3 DNA reads as TGTGCCAGCAGGGAGGCTAGGAGTTCATTTTACAATGAGCAGTTCTTC.

This clone was recorded once. The chain couples TRBV28 to TRBJ2-1; 11 bases agree with TRBD2. CDR3 length: 15 amino acids. V was clipped by 6 bases and J by 9 bases; unmatched bases: 10. Germline V gene data show CDR1 as MDHEN and CDR2 as SYDVKM. This chain's CDR3 is CASSLLAGVYPEQFF. In DNA, the CDR3 is TGTGCCAGCAGCTTACTAGCGGGAGTTTACCCTGAGCAGTTCTTC.

The chain is built from TRBV5-1 and TRBJ1-4; 9 bases line up with TRBD1. The CDR3 has 15 residues. The V and J ends lost 4 bases and 7 bases, in that order; junction bases with no gene match: 8. The germline CDR1 and CDR2 sequences are SGHRS and YFSETQ. The CDR3 spells CASSHEQGAVEKLFF. The CDR3 region has the DNA TGCGCCAGCAGCCACGAACAGGGGGCAGTTGAAAAACTGTTTTTT.

This chain joins TRBV20-1 and TRBJ1-5, with TRBD1 identical over 11 bases. This CDR3 has 18 amino acids. Per the germline V gene, CDR1 is DFQATT and CDR2 is SNEGSKA (reference sequence). With 3 bases clipped from V and 2 bases from J, the junction kept 12 bases outside the gene matches. Written as DNA, the CDR3 is TGCAGTGCTAGTTCCGGGACAGGGGGGGAAAATGGCAATCAGCCCCAGCATTTT. The encoded protein is CSASSGTGGENGNQPQHF.

This clone was seen just once. The genes are TRBV11-2 and TRBJ2-5; TRBD1 matches 9 bases. The CDR3 spans 15 residues. CDR1 is SGHAT and CDR2 is FQNNGV in the germline V gene. V dropped 5 bases and J dropped 2; count of bases not matched to a gene: 6. DNA of the CDR3: TGTGCCAGCAGCCGAGGGACAGGGCGGCAAGAGACCCAGTACTTC. Protein: CASSRGTGRQETQYF.

V is TRBV7-8 and J is TRBJ1-3; 9 nucleotides line up with TRBD1. Trimming cost V 1 base and J 2 bases; bases outside gene matches: 3. Germline CDR1 is SGHVS and CDR2 is FQNEAQ. CDR3 length equals 16 residues. The CDR3 DNA follows: TGTGCCAGCAGCTTAGGGGGACAGGGCGCTGGAAACACCATATATTTT. Translating it yields CASSLGGQGAGNTIYF.

The J gene is TRBJ2-7, the V gene TRBV10-1; 11 positions match TRBD2. Per germline, CDR1 WNHNN and CDR2 SYGVQD (reference sequence). This CDR3 comprises 16 residues. Trimming at V came to 0 bases and at J to 3 bases, leaving 4 bases not matched to a gene. The DNA of the CDR3 is TGCGCCAGCAGTGAGTCAACTAGCGGGAGCTTCTACGAGCAGTACTTC. Residues: CASSESTSGSFYEQYF.

This sequence joins TRBV3-1 (or the pseudogene TRBV3-2) and TRBJ1-1; D gene unclear. The CDR3 sequence is 14 residues long. The germline CDR1 and CDR2 sequences are LGHDT and YNNKEL (reference sequence). Trimming left V 3 bases short and J 8 bases short, with 16 bases between. The DNA of the CDR3 is TGTGCCAGCAGCCAGTATCCCGGGTCGAGGGAAGCTTTCTTT. It specifies CASSQYPGSREAFF.

V is TRBV27 and J is TRBJ2-1; 8 nucleotides line up with TRBD2. CDR3 length: 14 amino acids. V was clipped by 6 bases and J by 2 bases; unmatched bases: 3. Germline CDR1 is MNHEY and CDR2 is SMNVEV (reference sequence). The CDR3 reads CASSRLAPYNEQFF. CDR3 sequence (DNA): TGTGCCAGCAGCCGACTAGCGCCCTACAATGAGCAGTTCTTC.

The count of this clone is one. The chain links TRBV28 to TRBJ2-1; 9 bases fit TRBD2. The V segment lost 9 bases and the J segment 8 bases; nucleotides outside the gene matches: 14. CDR1 and CDR2 from the germline V gene are MDHEN and SYDVKM. CDR3 length: 15 amino acids. CDR3 sequence reads: CASAPPAGGLYEQFF. The CDR3 nucleotides are TGTGCCAGTGCCCCCCCGGCGGGGGGGCTCTATGAGCAGTTCTTC.

V usage is TRBV15 and J usage is TRBJ2-5; possibly TRBD2 for D (6 bases). Germline V gene data show CDR1 as LNHNV and CDR2 as YYDKDF (reference sequence). Trimming shortened V by 1 base and J by 0 bases, and 12 bases separated the two germline ends. The CDR3 contains 16 residues. Here the CDR3 reads CATSRVGGVYQETQYF. The CDR3 DNA sequence: TGTGCCACCAGCAGAGTCGGCGGGGTGTACCAAGAGACCCAGTACTTC.

The gene calls are TRBV5-4 and TRBJ1-2; possible D gene TRBD1, 5 bases. Looked up from germline, CDR1 is SGHNT and CDR2 is YYREEE (reference sequence). Trimming pared 2 bases from V and 8 bases from J, leaving 7 bases between. This CDR3 has 11 amino acids. The CDR3 sequence is CASSLGEGYTF. CDR3 DNA sequence: TGTGCCAGCAGCTTAGGGGAAGGCTACACCTTC.

The chain links TRBV3-1 (or the pseudogene TRBV3-2) to TRBJ2-5; a possible D gene is TRBD1 (5 bases). Germline V CDR1 and CDR2: LGHDT, YNNKEL (reference sequence). The CDR3 length is 13 residues. Trimming removed 3 bases from V and 1 base from J, with 6 bases in between. The CDR3 protein is CASSQGPQETQYF. CDR3 bases: TGTGCCAGCAGCCAGGGGCCCCAAGAGACCCAGTACTTC.

The rearrangement joins TRBV3-1 (or the pseudogene TRBV3-2) to TRBJ2-7; no clear D. Trimming cost V 1 base and J 2 bases, with 9 bases left between them. Per germline, CDR1 LGHDT and CDR2 YNNKEL (reference sequence). This CDR3 has 14 amino acids. CDR3 DNA: TGTGCCAGCAGCCAAGGAGGCTACCCCTACGAGCAGTACTTC. It codes for CASSQGGYPYEQYF.

The chain is built from TRBV7-2 and TRBJ2-3, with TRBD2 matching over 7 bases. Germline V lookup: CDR1 SGHTA, CDR2 FQGNSA. CDR3 length: 16 residues. V was clipped by 1 base and J by 0 bases; unmatched bases: 4. CDR3 sequence: CASSLGLAESTDTQYF. The CDR3 nucleotides read TGTGCCAGCAGCTTAGGGCTAGCGGAGAGCACAGATACGCAGTATTTT.

The rearrangement uses TRBV18 and TRBJ2-7; weak D call: TRBD1 (5 bases). Trimming pared 1 base from V and 5 bases from J, leaving 15 bases between. The CDR3 consists of 15 residues. Germline-derived CDR1 and CDR2 are KGHSH and LQKENI. For the CDR3, the DNA is TGTGCCAGCTCACCACGGCAGGGCGAAGTAAACGAGCAGTACTTC. It yields the protein CASSPRQGEVNEQYF.